The present entry profiles one T cell receptor (beta chain) with its context. The clone's antigen remains unknown. No much larger clone is present one base from it, and per-base qualities are unavailable. CDR1 and CDR2 (SNHLY, FYNNEI) derive from the germline V gene. Including the terminal cysteine and phenylalanine, the CDR3 comprises 12 residues. The only DNA kept is the CDR3, 36 bases in frame from the first base. Trimming at the junction amounts to 8 bases on V and 6 bases on J, and the germline ends lie 14 bases apart. Library creation used the immunoSEQ multiplex PCR assay. For the multiplex PCR, a mixture combining 60 forward primers for TCR Vbeta segments and 13 reverse primers for TCR Jbeta segments was used. Amplification of the CDR3 region of rearranged TCR beta genes was performed with a multiplex PCR assay on genomic DNA. Amplified TCR beta libraries were sequenced as 87-base-pair reads on the Illumina HiSeq System. Per the source publication's procedure: In a later analysis, tens of millions of unique TCR beta chains were counted across the 500 to 850 repertoires, and roughly 10 million of these chains were shared by at least two donors. A nearest-neighbor algorithm error-corrected the raw reads and collapsed the reads into unique sequences, merging closely related sequences to remove PCR and sequencing errors. CDR3 sequences were aligned to IMGT reference sequences to assign V, D and J gene segments. For a sequence to be retained, a match of at least six nucleotides to both a V gene segment and a J gene segment was required. A rearrangement was called productive if the CDR3 had no stop codons and remained in frame with V and J, and every other rearrangement was called non-productive. Following IMGT convention, CDR3 was defined as the stretch from the second conserved V-encoded cysteine up to the conserved J-encoded phenylalanine. In an earlier analysis of around 570 of the donors, sequences lacking an unambiguous match to a single V gene segment were excluded. An earlier analysis of several hundred of the donors called V segments functional above 56.7% productive rearrangements and segregating when the between-donor standard deviation exceeded 5%. To diagnose cytomegalovirus status from the catalog of TCR beta chain sequences, a statistical classification framework was built. In a later analysis, V and J genes were assigned by comparing TCR nucleotide sequences against IMGT/GENE-DB human TR gene sequences. Using the TCRdist pipeline, a later analysis assigned CDR3 sequences along with most-parsimonious VDJ recombination scenarios. A later analysis defined each TCR beta chain by its CDR3 amino acid sequence plus V-gene family, and excluded reads lacking a unique V-gene family. As a way to deal with suspected cross-contamination and a sequencing artifact, a later analysis dropped 640 or so nucleotide sequences that were highly shared and had low generation probability. In a later analysis, a clonal expansion index was calculated for each public chain from normalized within-repertoire ranks of inferred template counts. In a later analysis, generation probabilities were computed with a VDJ recombination model fitted to out-of-frame rearrangements, and the resulting probabilities were checked against IGoR. A later analysis scored TCR-TCR, TCR-HLA and TCR-CMV co-occurrence with hypergeometric tests, applying a repertoire-size bias correction to TCR pairs. To estimate false discovery rates, a later analysis permuted the HLA or CMV assignments 20 times. In a later analysis, co-occurring TCRs were grouped with DBSCAN, and TCRdist sequence similarity was added when clustering was performed within HLA-allele-positive subsets. Repertoires with fewer than 30,000 or more than 120,000 public chains were left out of co-occurrence clustering, as were about 5 repertoires with anomalous nucleotide sharing. As stored in TCRdb, this immuneACCESS dataset retains in-frame rearrangements with V and J assigned. A fraction of the clones does not appear; measured against another copy, unresolved V genes explain less than half of the discrepancy, and the remainder lacks a known reason. The DNA gave D and trimming, while V, J and clone size come from that table. The sample data list 150,000 or so clones, and roughly 80% of these were observed just once. The ten biggest clones cover about 10% of the sample.

This record belongs to a study of cytomegalovirus exposure and HLA in healthy donors (dated by TCRdb to 2016 to 2017). Describing the broader study: According to an earlier analysis of a few hundred of the donors, roughly 180 million T cells yielded some 110 million unique TCR beta sequences and 276 Gb of sequence data. Both class I and class II loci were covered by HLA typing, at four-digit resolution. Among under 450 genotyped donors of the cohort, an average of approximately 240,000 unique TCR beta nucleotide sequences were sequenced per donor, around 20% of them non-productive. Using immunosequencing, the study profiled T cell repertoires from 666 subjects and related those repertoires to cytomegalovirus serostatus. In the later analysis, no new phenotypic data were used to find candidate immune exposures; instead, reliance was placed on TCR beta sequences and their occurrence across donors. Roughly 5 DR-DQ haplotypes were handled as single units for association and clustering, since linkage in the cohort was strong. Among the approximately 430 genotyped donors, around 81% belonged to the genetic ancestry cluster associated with self-reported Caucasian donors. Along with the roughly 700-subject first cohort, a separate validation cohort of over a hundred different subjects was used. A later analysis re-examined previously published TCR beta repertoires from about 670 donors and added high-resolution HLA genotyping to investigate patterns of TCR occurrence. Roughly 300 gigabases of sequencing data and tens of millions of unique TCR sequences were included in an early release covering about 700 HLA-typed donors. High-throughput TCR immunosequencing, statistical association of individual TCRs with disease status, and machine learning were combined to predict cytomegalovirus infection status. Every discovery cohort repertoire had been produced on one sequencing platform. Typing coverage varied by locus: about 620-640 donors for A, B, C, DRB1 and DQB1; more than 500 for DQA1; some 610 for DPA1; approximately 470 for DPB1. The study was designed to test whether signatures of past pathogen exposure could be identified by cataloging public T cell receptors. A later genetic analysis used genome-wide SNP genotypes for about 60% of the 666 donors, treating that subset as a discovery cohort. An earlier analysis of 500 to 650 of the donors applied high-throughput TCR beta sequencing to assess whether each TCR beta V gene segment acted as functional or pseudogenic. Donor age, sex, ethnicity and CMV serostatus were compiled alongside the repertoire data. General study outcomes and caveats: According to a later analysis, TCR association rates differed among HLA loci, with DRB1 alleles showing the most associated TCRs and HLA-C alleles showing the fewest. In the study, about 150 TCR beta chains were listed as associated with cytomegalovirus. In a later analysis, 15,000 to 20,000 TCR beta sequences were associated with specific HLA alleles at a false discovery rate of 0.05. Roughly uniform sequencing depth across donors was assumed in presence/absence analyses, although this assumption may not hold. A later analysis reported that several top co-occurrence clusters appeared linked to parvovirus B19, influenza, CMV and Epstein-Barr virus. Most CMV-associated TCR beta chains appeared to be HLA-restricted in a later analysis, and the HLA associations seemed to be driven largely by CMV exposure. In a later genetic analysis, a missense DCLRE1C variant was associated with V-gene and J-gene trimming of TCR beta chains, and the association was replicated in an independent cohort. When HLA alleles, especially DR and DQ, strongly co-occurred, attributing TCR associations to individual alleles was difficult. Cytomegalovirus status was reported to be diagnosed by the classifier with high specificity and sensitivity in both the original and validation cohorts. A further reported finding was that TCR beta sequences accurately predicted the HLA-A and HLA-B alleles for most subjects in the first cohort. The only immune exposure information available for the cohort was CMV serostatus. The 87-base-pair reads could not distinguish some IMGT-functional V segments, including TRBV6-2 and TRBV6-3, so those segments were excluded. Most TCR sequences were seen in very few donors, while some public TCRs were found in many individuals. Because some donors lacked HLA typing at each locus, the association tests relied only on the typed subset. The sequencing pipeline was judged likely to have produced a cluster of highly shared sequence variants as a technical artifact. The cohort was sequenced for TCR beta chains only, and without alpha or paired-chain data the features that could be detected were limited. Linkage disequilibrium might explain the correlated functional status among segregating V segments, but an unknown experimental factor could not be excluded. In an earlier analysis of roughly 560 of the donors, most TCR beta V segments were observed in productive rearrangements about 87% or about 30% of the time, broadly matching IMGT annotations. Compared with equally common non-associated chains, HLA-associated TCR beta chains in a later analysis were more clonally expanded and had lower generation probabilities. Because counts were too low, approximately 18 rarely observed V segments, including chromosome 9 orphons, were excluded from the earlier analysis of 587 of the donors. In vitro tests confirmed that three of the cytomegalovirus-associated TCR beta chains recognize cytomegalovirus antigens. The authors suggested that the approach could potentially be generalized to other disease states and immunological phenotypes. Compared with the approximately 670-donor mean, donors in an Asian-associated ancestry cluster had fewer N-insertions in productive TCRs, according to a later genetic analysis.

The cohort was made up of 500 to 800 healthy bone marrow donors. All cohort members were sampled while nominally healthy, although unrecorded immune exposures were likely present. The donor was CMV seropositive and was included in the group of around 300 seropositive cohort members. Each donor provided a peripheral blood sample, and peripheral blood mononuclear cells were used for TCR beta sequencing. Genomic DNA was extracted from the blood cell samples with the Qiagen DNeasy Blood Extraction Kit. Here the chain combines TRBV2 and TRBJ2-7; a tentative D call is TRBD2 (7 bases match). The receptor comes from a man younger than 30 in good health and CMV-seropositive. The specimen sequenced was PBMCs. The CDR3 reads CASGGVGGEQYF. The nucleotides are TGTGCCAGCGGGGGGGTAGGGGGCGAGCAGTACTTC.